This TCR beta chain was obtained from a study of neurological immune-mediated disorders. General observations from the study: Sharing of CDR3 amino acid sequences among expanded clones across subjects was absent, suggesting private repertoires in all groups.

This CDR3 has 15 residues. Trimming stripped 6 bases from V and 3 bases from J, with 15 bases between. TCRdb reprocessed the 5' RACE reads with MiXCR, giving one entry per CDR3 protein. The sample has some 28,000 distinct CDR3 sequences, roughly an eighth seen once. This clonotype was counted ten times or more. The antigen remains undetermined. Preparation of the unsorted libraries drew on 2 million PBMCs stored at -80 C. The sequence was obtained from a man aged 60 to 75 in good health. The sample was PBMCs. V is TRBV12-3 or TRBV12-4 and J is TRBJ2-1, with D hard to call. The CDR3 protein is CASSRLVGYYNEQFF. In nucleotides, the CDR3 is TGTGCCAGCAGCCGCCTAGTGGGCTACTACAATGAGCAGTTCTTC.